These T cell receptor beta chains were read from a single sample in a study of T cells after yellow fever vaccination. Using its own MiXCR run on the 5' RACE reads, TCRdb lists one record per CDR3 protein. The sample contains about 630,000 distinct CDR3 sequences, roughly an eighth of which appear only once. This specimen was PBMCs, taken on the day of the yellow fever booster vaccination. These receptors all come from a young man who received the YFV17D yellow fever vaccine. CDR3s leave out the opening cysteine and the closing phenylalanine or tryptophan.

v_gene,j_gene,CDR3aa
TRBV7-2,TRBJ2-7,ASSFESGRAVEQY
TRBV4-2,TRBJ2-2,ASSLPWTSNTGELF
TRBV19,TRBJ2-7,ASSIELGITYEQY
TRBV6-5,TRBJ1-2,ASSGITYGYT
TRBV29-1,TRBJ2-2,SVPSFEVAGELF
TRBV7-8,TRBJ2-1,ASSSGSHNEQF
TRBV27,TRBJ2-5,ASSLGPRETQY
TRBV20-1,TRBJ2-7,SAKREGGYEQY
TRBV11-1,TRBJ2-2,ASSTWTSGHLAGELF
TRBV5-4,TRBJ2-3,ASRAASTDTQY
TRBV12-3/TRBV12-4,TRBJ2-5,ASSITGEVTQY
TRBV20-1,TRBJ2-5,SASSASTETQY
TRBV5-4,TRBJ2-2,ASSFLSGSGGELF
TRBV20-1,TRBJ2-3,SASERGALPDTQY
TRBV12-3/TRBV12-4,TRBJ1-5,ASRSGTGYSNQPQH
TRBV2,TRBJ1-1,ASRIGTGWGTEAF
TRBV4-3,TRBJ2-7,ASSQDFTSLEQY
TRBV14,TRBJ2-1,ASSQVGGFAHNEQF
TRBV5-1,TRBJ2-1,ASSFGGRVDEQF
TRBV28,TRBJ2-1,ASTPPGLEGLGEQF
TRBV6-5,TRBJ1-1,ASSYSILNTEAF
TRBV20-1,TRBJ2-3,SARDWREGRTDTQY
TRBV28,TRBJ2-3,ASMEGAGDTQY
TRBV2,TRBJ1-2,ASSESGVQYGYT
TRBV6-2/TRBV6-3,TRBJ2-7,ASSHGPKGSFVEQY
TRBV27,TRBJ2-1,ASSYGGGPNEQF
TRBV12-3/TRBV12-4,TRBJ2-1,ASSFGWGGYNEQF
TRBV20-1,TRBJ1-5,SARDQGLTSQPQH
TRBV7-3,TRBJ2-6,ASSLPSGSSGANVLT
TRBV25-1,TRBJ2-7,ASSVGETPYYEQY
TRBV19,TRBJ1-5,ASIGGNQPQH
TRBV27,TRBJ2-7,ASSGGVEQY
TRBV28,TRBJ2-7,ASSFFQYEQY
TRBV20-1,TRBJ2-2,SAVGLAGTGELF
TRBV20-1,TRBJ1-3,SKRTGVDGTIY
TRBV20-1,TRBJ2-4,SAVKSGTVNVGLAKNIQY
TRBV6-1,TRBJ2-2,ASSPDTNGELF
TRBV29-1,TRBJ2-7,SVEDPATHSYEQY
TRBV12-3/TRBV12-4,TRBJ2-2,ASRYLTSGPTGELF
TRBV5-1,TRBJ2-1,ASSLVPNGNEQF
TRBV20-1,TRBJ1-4,SARGTGSEKLF
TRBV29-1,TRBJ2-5,SVRGLADQETQY
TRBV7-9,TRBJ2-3,ASSLAHNTQY
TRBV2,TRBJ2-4,ASKEGPIQY
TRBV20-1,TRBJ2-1,SASGKSSYNEQF
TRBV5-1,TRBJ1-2,ASRQQTSNYGYT
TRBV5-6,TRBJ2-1,ASHRTSGINEQF
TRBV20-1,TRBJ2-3,SARGQMSTDTQY
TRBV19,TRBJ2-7,ASSKEPGHPFEQY
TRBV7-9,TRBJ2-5,ASKPSLYQETQY
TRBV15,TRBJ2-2,ATRLQALVSGELF